Listed below are T cell receptor beta chains from one sample, sequenced in a study of CD8 T cells in Susac syndrome. A single record per CDR3 protein comes from TCRdb applying MiXCR to the immunoSEQ multiplex PCR reads. The table records 200,000 or so distinct CDR3 sequences, roughly 96% of them present only once. Sample: CD4+ T cells from PBMCs. These receptors all come from a human donor with multiple sclerosis. CDR3s include the opening cysteine and the closing phenylalanine or tryptophan. The D gene is left open where the match is weak. Size tells how often a clone was seen (once, few, many) or the class of an expanded clone, and some rows leave it out.

D,V,length,J,size,CDR3,DNA
TRBD1,TRBV29-1,15,TRBJ2-3,NA,CSAETTGVDTDTQYF,TGCAGCGCAGAAACTACAGGGGTTGACACAGATACGCAGTATTTT
NA,TRBV5-4,15,TRBJ2-3,NA,CASSLVGETTDTQYF,TGTGCCAGCAGCTTGGTAGGGGAAACCACAGATACGCAGTATTTT
TRBD1,TRBV12-3/TRBV12-4,14,TRBJ1-6,NA,CASTLGQIHSPLHF,TGTGCCAGCACCCTGGGACAGATCCATTCACCCCTCCACTTT
NA,TRBV30,13,TRBJ1-2,NA,CAWNPQINGGYTF,TGTGCCTGGAACCCCCAGATTAACGGGGGCTACACCTTC
TRBD1,TRBV30,14,TRBJ1-1,NA,CAWSLTRGRTEAFF,TGTGCCTGGAGTTTGACCAGGGGGCGTACTGAAGCTTTCTTT
NA,TRBV11-1,15,TRBJ2-3,NA,CASRPEGLLTDTQYF,TGTGCCAGCAGGCCCGAGGGACTCCTCACAGATACGCAGTATTTT
NA,TRBV3-1,13,TRBJ2-7,NA,CASSQGGAHEQYF,TGTGCCAGCAGCCAAGGTGGGGCTCACGAGCAGTACTTC
TRBD2,TRBV3-1,17,TRBJ2-3,NA,CASSLAGVYSSTDTQYF,TGTGCCAGCAGCCTAGCGGGAGTATACTCTAGCACAGATACGCAGTATTTT
NA,TRBV5-4,13,TRBJ1-2,few,CASSVTANYGYTF,TGTGCCAGCAGCGTGACAGCTAACTATGGCTACACCTTC
NA,TRBV15,15,TRBJ2-4,NA,CATSSPPVAKNIQYF,TGTGCCACCAGCAGTCCCCCCGTAGCCAAAAACATTCAGTACTTC
NA,TRBV24-1,13,TRBJ2-5,NA,CATSEVEKETQYF,TGTGCCACCAGCGAAGTAGAAAAAGAGACCCAGTACTTC
NA,TRBV20-1,12,TRBJ1-2,NA,CSPTAGNYGYTF,TGCAGCCCGACGGCAGGCAACTATGGCTACACCTTC
NA,TRBV25-1,13,TRBJ1-5,NA,CASSAILGGPQHF,TGTGCCAGCAGTGCCATCCTCGGTGGGCCCCAGCATTTT
TRBD2,TRBV6-5,14,TRBJ2-5,NA,CASSYASGQETQYF,TGTGCCAGCAGTTACGCTAGCGGCCAAGAGACCCAGTACTTC
NA,TRBV6-2/TRBV6-3,17,TRBJ1-2,NA,CASSSDRANPPRYGYTF,TGTGCCAGCAGTTCGGACAGAGCAAACCCCCCTAGGTATGGCTACACCTTC
NA,TRBV3-1,15,TRBJ1-2,NA,CASSQFDRTPYGYTF,TGTGCCAGCAGCCAATTTGACCGGACACCCTATGGCTACACCTTC
TRBD1,TRBV19,14,TRBJ1-5,NA,CASRDDRGPQPQHF,TGTGCCAGTAGAGACGACAGGGGGCCTCAGCCCCAGCATTTT
NA,TRBV12-3/TRBV12-4,13,TRBJ2-2,NA,CASSLRLDGELFF,TGTGCCAGCAGTTTAAGGCTGGACGGGGAGCTGTTTTTT
NA,TRBV7-3,15,TRBJ1-1,NA,CASSLERGSNTEAFF,TGTGCCAGCAGCTTGGAACGGGGGTCGAACACTGAAGCTTTCTTT
NA,TRBV20-1,15,TRBJ2-1,NA,CSASASLSSYNEQFF,TGCAGTGCTAGCGCCTCTCTGAGCTCCTACAATGAGCAGTTCTTC
NA,TRBV15,14,TRBJ1-1,NA,CATSRDRTAREAFF,TGTGCCACCAGCAGAGACCGAACCGCAAGAGAAGCTTTCTTT
TRBD1,TRBV20-1,14,TRBJ1-5,NA,CSARGQGRNQPQHF,TGCAGTGCTAGGGGACAGGGGCGCAATCAGCCCCAGCATTTT
TRBD1,TRBV5-6,13,TRBJ1-2,NA,CASSLGGPYGYTF,TGTGCCAGCAGCTTAGGGGGCCCCTATGGCTACACCTTC
NA,TRBV6-6,14,TRBJ2-5,NA,CASNQGQAGETQYF,TGTGCCAGCAACCAAGGACAGGCGGGGGAGACCCAGTACTTC
TRBD1,TRBV11-3,16,TRBJ2-3,NA,CASSPGQGDFTDTQYF,TGTGCCAGCAGCCCCGGACAGGGTGACTTCACAGATACGCAGTATTTT
NA,TRBV28,13,TRBJ2-7,NA,CASSTGSPHEQYF,TGTGCCAGCAGTACGGGAAGTCCCCACGAGCAGTACTTC
TRBD2,TRBV7-3,15,TRBJ2-3,NA,CASSPLAGGADTQYF,TGTGCCAGCAGCCCCCTAGCGGGAGGAGCAGATACGCAGTATTTT
NA,TRBV18,12,TRBJ1-1,NA,CASSRVGTEAFF,TGTGCCAGCTCCAGGGTTGGGACTGAAGCTTTCTTT
TRBD2,TRBV5-1,15,TRBJ2-3,NA,CASSSGRLSPNTQYF,TGCGCCAGCAGTAGCGGGAGGTTATCCCCCAATACGCAGTATTTT
NA,TRBV6-6,15,TRBJ2-5,NA,CASSYEGGGRETQYF,TGTGCCAGCAGTTACGAGGGAGGGGGGAGAGAGACCCAGTACTTC
NA,TRBV10-3,13,TRBJ1-1,NA,CAISETEAVEAFF,TGTGCCATCAGCGAGACGGAGGCGGTTGAAGCTTTCTTT
NA,TRBV15,16,TRBJ1-2,NA,CATSRDRVPEAYGYTF,TGTGCCACCAGCAGAGACAGGGTGCCTGAGGCCTATGGCTACACCTTC
TRBD2,TRBV20-1,13,TRBJ2-7,NA,CSATGTSGGEQYF,TGCAGTGCTACCGGGACTAGCGGGGGGGAGCAGTACTTC
NA,TRBV5-1,13,TRBJ1-6,NA,CASSGGANSPLHF,TGCGCCAGCAGCGGCGGAGCGAATTCACCCCTCCACTTT
TRBD1,TRBV7-2,13,TRBJ2-4,NA,CASSETGGAIQYF,TGTGCCAGCAGCGAGACAGGGGGTGCCATTCAGTACTTC
NA,TRBV5-1,16,TRBJ2-1,NA,CASSLVAAFSYNEQFF,TGCGCCAGCAGCCTAGTAGCGGCTTTCTCCTACAATGAGCAGTTCTTC
TRBD2,TRBV20-1,19,TRBJ2-1,NA,CSLLGYTSGSGRKYNEQFF,TGCAGCTTGCTTGGTTATACTAGCGGGAGCGGTAGAAAGTACAATGAGCAGTTCTTC
TRBD2,TRBV11-2,15,TRBJ2-5,NA,CASSLVGLEGETQYF,TGTGCCAGCAGCTTAGTTGGACTAGAGGGGGAGACCCAGTACTTC
NA,TRBV4-2,15,TRBJ1-2,NA,CASSQFDTINYGYTF,TGTGCCAGCAGCCAATTCGACACCATTAACTATGGCTACACCTTC
NA,TRBV18,12,TRBJ2-5,NA,CASSRGEETQYF,TGTGCCAGCTCACGCGGAGAAGAGACCCAGTACTTC
NA,TRBV29-1,12,TRBJ2-7,NA,CSVFAYHGEQYF,TGCAGCGTTTTCGCATACCACGGCGAGCAGTACTTC
TRBD2,TRBV9,15,TRBJ2-2,NA,CASSAGLAVAGELFF,TGTGCCAGCAGCGCGGGACTAGCGGTAGCCGGGGAGCTGTTTTTT
NA,TRBV29-1,10,TRBJ1-2,once,CSVLMNGYTF,TGCAGCGTGCTTATGAATGGCTACACCTTC
NA,TRBV28,14,TRBJ1-2,NA,CASSLPGQPYGYTF,TGTGCCAGCAGTTTACCAGGGCAACCCTATGGCTACACCTTC
NA,TRBV20-1,13,TRBJ1-6,NA,CSATQGRGSPLHF,TGCAGTGCTACCCAGGGAAGGGGTTCACCCCTCCACTTT
TRBD1,TRBV3-1,13,TRBJ1-4,NA,CASSPGTGIKLFF,TGTGCCAGCAGCCCGGGGACAGGGATTAAACTGTTTTTT
TRBD2,TRBV7-9,15,TRBJ2-1,NA,CASSKTSGGYNEQFF,TGTGCCAGCAGCAAGACTAGCGGGGGATACAATGAGCAGTTCTTC